This T cell receptor (beta chain) was profiled in a study of molecular identifiers for immune sequencing clone quantification. Regarding the study as a whole: Highly expanded clone sizes could end up underestimated if a barcode were shared by identical TCR molecules.

The junction had 8 bases not matched to a gene; V was cut back by 6 bases and J by 3 bases. The CDR3 is made up of 16 amino acids. This clonotype was counted at least ten times. The antigen is not known. Libraries of bulk TCR were made by previously described methods (with listed TCR primers). One entry per CDR3 protein results from TCRdb running MiXCR on the PCR reads. Seen here are about half a million distinct CDR3 sequences, 25% observed once, and the top ten hold around 0.78%. The chain combines TRBV12-3 or TRBV12-4 with TRBJ2-2, with 9 bases matching TRBD1. This TCR was sampled from a human donor in good health. Some libraries in this study had Jurkat cell RNA spiked in. The material sequenced was naive CD8+ T cells from blood, with Jurkat cell RNA spiked in. Subset in this sample: FACS-sorted CD8+CD4-CCR7+CD45RA+ naive T cells. The CDR3 spells CASSPTGGRDTGELFF. CDR3 nucleotides: TGTGCCAGCAGCCCCACAGGGGGCAGGGACACCGGGGAGCTGTTTTTT.